This TCR beta chain was sequenced during a study of T-cell reconstitution after alpha-beta-depleted transplantation in children. Findings and limits, study-wide: From newly produced T cells came most of the T-cell counts and diversity one year after transplant. About two months after transplant, alpha-beta T cells reportedly came from several hundred expanded graft clones. Recipient T cells and thymic progenitors that survived were the source of the high TCRbeta diversity seen at day 60 in some patients.

A library of TCRbeta sequences, prepared with unique molecular identifiers, was generated. Using its own MiXCR run on the PCR reads, TCRdb lists one record per CDR3 protein. Of approximately 980,000 distinct CDR3 sequences listed, under 30% are singletons. This clonotype was seen a few times. The antigen is unknown. Germline V lookup: CDR1 MNHEY, CDR2 SVGAGI. V lost 6 bases, J lost 5 bases, and 17 bases lay in between. This CDR3 has 15 residues. This receptor was taken from a boy under two years old who had a stem cell transplant for SCID, so the T cells may come from the graft donor. This specimen was PBMCs, mostly from graft donor cells, taken 360 days after TCRalphabeta/CD19-depleted stem cell transplant. The chain uses TRBV6-5 and TRBJ2-1, with D perhaps matching TRBD2 (6 bases). The chain's CDR3 is CASRDLETSNNEQFF. For the CDR3, the DNA is TGTGCCAGCAGAGACCTCGAGACTAGTAACAATGAGCAGTTCTTC.